This TCR beta chain emerged from a study of shared clonotypes between healthy human individuals. About the research overall: The donor pool was made up of a couple of women and a few men aged 18 to 49. Every donor yielded three CD4 naive, three CD4 memory, two CD8 naive and one CD8 memory plate.

Concerning this clone itself: Its antigen is unknown.

Germline loops: CDR1 LGHNA, CDR2 YSLEER. Trimming pared 1 base from V and 3 bases from J, leaving 16 bases between. This CDR3 comprises 17 residues. Study-level findings and limits: Sharing across several donors was seen in roughly 5% of naive CD4 clonotypes.

Positive CCR7 selection of CD45RO-negative cells yielded the naive CD8 cells, and terminally differentiated effector memory CD45RA+ cells were excluded. Assay runs were performed at deep level. Assay: immunoSEQ multiplex PCR; the TCRdb copy retains only in-frame clones and omits some. The profile shows approximately 1.9 million clones, around 95% of them singletons. The sample was naive CD8+ T cells from PBMCs. The chain combines TRBV4-3 with TRBJ2-1; D may be TRBD1 (5 bases). The source of this sequence is a man in his late teens or twenties in good health. Some clones in this sample may be carry-over from other donors' samples. The CDR3 protein is CASSQGWGRRDYNEQFF. The CDR3 DNA reads as TGCGCCAGCAGCCAAGGGTGGGGCCGTAGAGACTACAATGAGCAGTTCTTC.